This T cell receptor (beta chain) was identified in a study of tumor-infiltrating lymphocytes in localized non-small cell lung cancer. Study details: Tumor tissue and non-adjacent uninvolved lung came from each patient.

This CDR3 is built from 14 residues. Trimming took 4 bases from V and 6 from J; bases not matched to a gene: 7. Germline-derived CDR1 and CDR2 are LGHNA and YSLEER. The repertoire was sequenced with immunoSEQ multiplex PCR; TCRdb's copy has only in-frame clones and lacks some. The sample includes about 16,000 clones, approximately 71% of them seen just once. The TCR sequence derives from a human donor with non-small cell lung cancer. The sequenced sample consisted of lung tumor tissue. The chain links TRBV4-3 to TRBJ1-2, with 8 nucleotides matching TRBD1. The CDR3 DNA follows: TGCGCCAGCAGCCCGGACAGGGCTGGGGATGGCTACACCTTC. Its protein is CASSPDRAGDGYTF.